These 3 T cell receptor beta chains were sequenced from one sample in a study of T cell changes during pregnancy in multiple sclerosis (dated by TCRdb to about 2019). Receptors were amplified or captured by the immunoSEQ multiplex PCR assay. In its TCRdb copy, this immuneACCESS table keeps in-frame sequences only and misses some clones. Where compared with another copy, unresolved V genes explain less than half of these, and the others have no known cause. Here the sample has approximately 44,000 clones; about 91% occur a single time. Together, the top ten hold 0.73% of the sample. Sequenced material: CD4+ T cells from peripheral blood mononuclear cells, taken before pregnancy. These receptors all stem from a female donor with multiple sclerosis, enrolled in a pregnancy study.

This sequence joins TRBV19 and TRBJ1-1; no definite D call. The CDR3 has 14 amino acids. Trimming removed 6 bases at V and 0 bases at J, with 11 bases between. The germline V gene encodes CDR1 LNHDA and CDR2 SQIVND (reference sequence). CDR3 region: CASRVSVLNTEAFF. CDR3 sequence (DNA): TGTGCCAGTAGGGTTTCAGTACTGAACACTGAAGCTTTCTTT.

In DNA, the CDR3 is TGTGCCATCAGTTCGACAGGGCACAATCAGCCCCAGCATTTT. As protein: CAISSTGHNQPQHF. V and J are TRBV10-3 and TRBJ1-5; 7 positions match TRBD1. Germline trimming cut 5 bases from V and 3 bases from J; bases unmatched to any gene: 4. The CDR3 sequence is 14 residues long. Germline V gene data show CDR1 as ENHRY and CDR2 as SYGVKD.

The J gene is TRBJ1-2, the V gene TRBV15; maybe TRBD1 (5 bases). The length of the CDR3 is 14 residues. Trimming left V 5 bases short and J 5 bases short, with 15 bases between. The germline V gene encodes CDR1 LNHNV and CDR2 YYDKDF (reference sequence). CDR3 protein: CATSRSRVQYGYTF. The CDR3 coding sequence is TGTGCCACCAGCCGATCCAGGGTCCAGTATGGCTACACCTTC.